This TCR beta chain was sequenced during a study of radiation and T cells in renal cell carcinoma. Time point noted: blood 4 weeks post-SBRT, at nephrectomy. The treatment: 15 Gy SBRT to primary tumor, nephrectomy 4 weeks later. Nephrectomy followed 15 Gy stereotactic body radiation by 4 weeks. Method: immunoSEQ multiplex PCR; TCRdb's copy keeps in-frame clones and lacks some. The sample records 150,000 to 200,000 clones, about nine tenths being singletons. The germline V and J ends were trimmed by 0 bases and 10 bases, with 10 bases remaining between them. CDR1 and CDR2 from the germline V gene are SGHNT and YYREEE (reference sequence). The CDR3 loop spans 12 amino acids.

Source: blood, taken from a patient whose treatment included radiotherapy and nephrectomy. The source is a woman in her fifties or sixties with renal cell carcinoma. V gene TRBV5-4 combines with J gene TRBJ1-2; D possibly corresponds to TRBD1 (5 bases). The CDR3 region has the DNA TGTGCCAGCAGCTTGGCCTGGGGGAACTACACCTTC. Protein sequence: CASSLAWGNYTF.